Listed here are 22 T cell receptor beta chains from one sample, sequenced in a study of cytomegalovirus exposure and HLA in healthy donors. The method was immunoSEQ multiplex PCR; TCRdb's version includes in-frame clones alone and lacks a portion of them. Of roughly 120,000 clones listed, around 88% were seen once; the top ten hold roughly 5.3%. Sequencing was carried out using PBMCs. The source of these receptors is a young man in good health and CMV-seronegative.

The chain is built from TRBV29-1 and TRBJ2-3, with 8 bases identical to TRBD2. Germline trimming cut 7 bases from V and 4 bases from J; bases unmatched to any gene: 13. This CDR3 contains 15 residues. Per the germline V gene, CDR1 is SQVTM and CDR2 is ANQGSEA. CDR3 sequence reads: CSAGGSGANADTQYF. Written as DNA, the CDR3 is TGCAGCGCTGGGGGTAGCGGGGCCAACGCAGATACGCAGTATTTT.

The chain has TRBV6-9 and TRBJ1-5; tentative D call: TRBD1 (6 bases). Germline values: CDR1 MNHGY, CDR2 SVAAGI. V lost 7 bases to trimming and J lost 3 bases, with 16 bases between them. The CDR3 spans 15 residues. CDR3 nucleotide sequence: TGTGCCAGCAAAGGCCTTAAGGGGGACAATCAGCCCCAGCATTTT. Translated: CASKGLKGDNQPQHF.

This chain joins TRBV5-6 and TRBJ2-1; perhaps TRBD2 as D (5 bases). Germline V gene data show CDR1 as SGHDT and CDR2 as YYEEEE. V was cut by 7 bases and J by 9 bases, with 23 bases left in between. This CDR3 has 15 residues. The CDR3 sequence: CASATSSGRRAEQFF. In nucleotides, the CDR3 is TGTGCCAGCGCCACGTCAAGCGGCCGACGGGCTGAGCAGTTCTTC. Complete variable domain (other parts from reference TRBV5-6 and TRBJ2-1): DAGVTQSPTHLIKTRGQQVTLRCSPKSGHDTVSWYQQALGQGPQFIFQYYEEEERQRGNFPDRFSGHQFPNYSSELNVNALLLGDSALYLCASATSSGRRAEQFFGPGTRLTVL.

This clone was seen just once. The rearrangement uses TRBV11-2 and TRBJ2-7, with D unresolved. This CDR3 is 12 amino acids long. Germline CDR1 is SGHAT and CDR2 is FQNNGV. Trimming shortened V by 6 bases and J by 1 base, and 7 bases separated the two germline ends. The CDR3 DNA follows: TGTGCCAGCAGTCACTCGTCCTACGAGCAGTACTTC. It encodes CASSHSSYEQYF.

The chain links TRBV6-5 to TRBJ2-1; D perhaps matches TRBD1 (6 bases). The length of the CDR3 is 13 residues. The V end was cut by 6 bases, the J end by 6 bases, with 12 bases between. From germline, CDR1 is MNHEY and CDR2 SVGAGI. CDR3 in DNA: TGTGCCAGCAGGACGCTAGGGGGCAATGAGCAGTTCTTC. Protein: CASRTLGGNEQFF.

DNA for the CDR3: TGTGCCAGCAGTAACACAGCAAATCAGCCCCAGCATTTT. Its translation: CASSNTANQPQHF. The chain combines TRBV6-5 with TRBJ1-5; D call uncertain. The germline V gene encodes CDR1 MNHEY and CDR2 SVGAGI. There are 13 residues in the CDR3. V was trimmed by 5 bases and J by 4 bases, leaving 9 bases between them.

The V gene is TRBV7-8, the J gene TRBJ2-5; 10 nucleotides align to TRBD2. Germline loops: CDR1 SGHVS, CDR2 FQNEAQ. This CDR3 region has 14 residues. V lost 5 bases and J lost 8; bases outside the gene matches: 8. CDR3 sequence (DNA): TGTGCCAGCAGCCCCCACGGGACTAGCGATACCCAGTACTTC. Translating it yields CASSPHGTSDTQYF.

In its sample, this clone was seen once. J is TRBJ2-4 and V is TRBV2, with TRBD2 identical over 14 bases. The J segment lost 2 bases and the V segment lost 8 bases, leaving 8 bases of the junction unmatched. This CDR3 has 17 amino acids. CDR1 SNHLY and CDR2 FYNNEI come from the germline V gene. In DNA form, the CDR3 reads TGTGCCAGCCAGGGACTAGCGGGAGAGTGGTCCAAAAACATTCAGTACTTC. Translating gives CASQGLAGEWSKNIQYF.

The chain has TRBV5-5 and TRBJ1-6; TRBD1 might be the D (6 bases). The CDR3 covers 14 residues. The germline gives CDR1 SGHKS, CDR2 YYEKEE (reference sequence). Between the trimmed V and J ends, which lost 1 base and 6 bases, there was a span of 8 bases. The CDR3 bases are TGTGCCAGCAGCTTGCGGACAGCTAATTCACCCCTCCACTTT. Translated, it gives CASSLRTANSPLHF.

The genes are TRBV2 and TRBJ1-1; D gene unclear. CDR3 length equals 11 residues. CDR1 is SNHLY, CDR2 FYNNEI, per germline. V lost 7 bases, J lost 4 bases, and 7 bases lay in between. The CDR3 loop is CASTFSTEAFF. CDR3 coding DNA: TGTGCCAGCACCTTTTCCACTGAAGCTTTCTTT.

The V call is TRBV6-5, the J call TRBJ2-7; 8 nucleotides line up with TRBD2. Germline lookup yields CDR1 MNHEY and CDR2 SVGAGI. The CDR3 consists of 16 residues. The junction had 4 bases not matched to a gene; V was cut back by 0 bases and J by 0 bases. The CDR3 nucleotides read TGTGCCAGCAGTTACTCGAGCGGGGGTTACTCCTACGAGCAGTACTTC. This codes for CASSYSSGGYSYEQYF.

This chain connects TRBV6-7 to TRBJ1-4, with D tentatively TRBD1 (5 bases). TRBV6-7 has ORF status, its function being uncertain. CDR3 length equals 15 residues. The V end lost 0 bases, the J end lost 0 bases, and 5 bases lay between the germline ends. The CDR3 bases are TGTGCCAGCAGTTACTCAGGGGCAACTAATGAAAAACTGTTTTTT. Translated, it gives CASSYSGATNEKLFF.

This clone showed up just a few times. The rearrangement joins TRBV19 to TRBJ1-6, with TRBD1 identical over 7 bases. The V gene end was trimmed by 9 bases and the J gene end by 4 bases; junction bases not matched to a gene: 3. The germline CDR1 and CDR2 sequences are LNHDA and SQIVND (reference sequence). The CDR3 is made up of 13 amino acids. CDR3 nucleotides: TGTGCCAGCCGGGACAGTTATAATTCACCCCTCCACTTT. Translated, it gives CASRDSYNSPLHF. Together with reference TRBV19 and TRBJ1-6, the CDR3 gives the full variable domain: DGGITQSPKYLFRKEGQNVTLSCEQNLNHDAMYWYRQDPGQGLRLIYYSQIVNDFQKGDIAEGYSVSREKKESFPLTVTSAQKNPTAFYLCASRDSYNSPLHFGNGTRLTVT.

This sequence joins TRBV5-1 and TRBJ1-1; the match to TRBD1 covers 11 bases. Germline assignment: CDR1 SGHRS and CDR2 YFSETQ. The V segment lost 0 bases and the J segment 5 bases; nucleotides outside the gene matches: 9. The CDR3 is made up of 17 amino acids. The CDR3 bases are TGCGCCAGCAGCTTGGAAGCCGGACAGGGGGCTTGGACTGAAGCTTTCTTT. Its protein product is CASSLEAGQGAWTEAFF.

CDR3 amino acids: CASSYYGKNTGELFF. The CDR3 nucleotides read TGTGCCAGCAGTTACTACGGGAAGAACACCGGGGAGCTGTTTTTT. The chain joins TRBV6-5 to TRBJ2-2; D perhaps matches TRBD2 (5 bases). The CDR3 is 15 residues long. V lost 1 base to trimming and J lost 1 base, with 7 bases between them. CDR1 and CDR2 from the germline V gene are MNHEY and SVGAGI.

This chain joins TRBV14 and TRBJ2-1; tentative D call: TRBD2 (5 bases). CDR1 and CDR2 from the germline V gene are SGHDN and FVKESK. V lost 4 bases, J lost 4 bases, and 11 bases lay in between. The CDR3 loop spans 14 amino acids. The CDR3 region is CASSPMRVYNEQFF. The DNA of the CDR3 is TGTGCCAGCAGCCCAATGAGGGTTTACAATGAGCAGTTCTTC.

V gene TRBV5-6 combines with J gene TRBJ2-5, with D maybe TRBD1 (6 bases). Per germline, CDR1 SGHDT and CDR2 YYEEEE. The germline V and J ends were trimmed by 0 bases and 4 bases, with 13 bases remaining between them. This CDR3 has 15 amino acids. CDR3 residues: CASSLAGRGVETQYF. CDR3 sequence (DNA): TGTGCCAGCAGCTTGGCCGGCAGGGGTGTAGAGACCCAGTACTTC.

The chain joins TRBV6-5 to TRBJ2-7, with D possibly matching TRBD1 (5 bases). The CDR3 contains 14 residues. Trimming took off 4 bases at V and 2 bases at J, with 12 bases between the two ends. Germline CDR1 reads MNHEY; CDR2 reads SVGAGI. The CDR3 sequence is CASSLQGSTYEQYF. DNA of the CDR3: TGTGCCAGCAGTTTGCAGGGCTCCACCTACGAGCAGTACTTC.

The gene calls are TRBV4-1 and TRBJ1-2; D may be TRBD1 (5 bases). The germline V and J ends were trimmed by 7 bases and 8 bases, with 20 bases remaining between them. The CDR3 runs to 14 residues. Germline CDR1 is MGHRA and CDR2 is YSYEKL. The CDR3 DNA sequence: TGCGCCAGCACCCCAGTGGGTGGGGCGGGGGGCTACACCTTC. This encodes CASTPVGGAGGYTF.

The genes are TRBV19 and TRBJ2-3, with TRBD1 identical over 9 bases. The CDR3 runs to 14 residues. In germline, CDR1 is LNHDA, CDR2 SQIVND (reference sequence). V dropped 6 bases and J dropped 0; count of bases not matched to a gene: 1. CDR3 residues: CASSGTGSTDTQYF. CDR3 nucleotides: TGTGCCAGTAGCGGGACAGGGAGCACAGATACGCAGTATTTT.

The chain has TRBV29-1 and TRBJ1-1; D is uncertain. The CDR3 contains 11 residues. Trimming left V 7 bases short and J 6 bases short, with 12 bases between. Germline V gene data show CDR1 as SQVTM and CDR2 as ANQGSEA. This CDR3 is CSGEGNAEAFF. The CDR3 DNA reads TGCAGCGGCGAGGGTAACGCTGAAGCTTTCTTT.

The chain joins TRBV5-1 to TRBJ2-4, with a possible D match to TRBD1 (6 bases). The CDR3 runs 14 residues. CDR1 is SGHRS, CDR2 YFSETQ, per germline. Trimming took 5 bases from V and 7 from J, leaving 16 bases between them. DNA for the CDR3: TGCGCCAGCAGACATACAGGGACCGCGAACATTCAGTACTTC. This encodes CASRHTGTANIQYF.